This T cell receptor beta chain was identified during a study of Graves' ophthalmopathy and Graves' hyperthyroidism. The CDR3 has 14 amino acids. Unmatched junction bases numbered 8, after V lost 8 bases and J lost 2 bases. Germline V lookup: CDR1 SNHLY, CDR2 FYNNEI. Diagnosis was based on clinical symptoms, serum thyroxine, TRAb, thyroid ultrasound and orbital computed tomography. Note on this clonotype: Its antigen is currently unknown.

Regarding the study as a whole: Built on 13 signatures, a model told ophthalmopathy apart from stable hyperthyroidism with almost 90% sensitivity and 70% to 82% specificity. The authors also found most expanded thyroid clonotypes above 0.001 frequency in blood.

The authors amplified TCR beta CDR3 regions, and they did so from RNA transcripts for repertoire sequencing. HTBI primers served in a first-round RT-PCR, which a second-round multiplex PCR followed. TCRdb reprocessed the multiplex PCR reads via MiXCR and lists one record per CDR3 protein. The table includes a few hundred thousand distinct CDR3 sequences, just under 40% detected once. This sequence was found in an adult man with Graves' hyperthyroidism. Specimen: peripheral blood or thyroid tissue (not recorded which). The chain recombines TRBV2 with TRBJ1-2; 7 nucleotides line up with TRBD1. CDR3 sequence reads: CASHPRGQNYGYTF. The CDR3 DNA follows: TGTGCCAGCCATCCCCGGGGACAGAACTATGGCTACACCTTC.